This T cell receptor (beta chain) is drawn from a study of prognosis after radiotherapy for stage I lung cancer. CDR3 size: 15 residues. Germline CDR1 and CDR2: SGHKS and YYEKEE (reference sequence). Multiplex PCR, run in two rounds, amplified TCR beta CDR3 from genomic DNA. Round-one PCR had primers specific to each TRBV and TRBJ gene. MiXCR, applied by TCRdb to the multiplex PCR reads, yields one record per CDR3 protein. The sample lists fewer than 40,000 distinct CDR3 sequences, 32% occurring once. Comment on this clonotype: The junction does not match germline at one end; this may be a read error.

The receptor was isolated from a donor aged 50 or older with non-small cell lung cancer. This sequence joins TRBV5-5 and TRBJ2-7; a weak D match, TRBD2 (5 bases). The source material was PBMCs, sampled before or after stereotactic body radiation therapy (not recorded which). The CDR3 coding sequence is TGTGCCAGTAGCTTGGAGGTGTCCGTCATCTACGAGCAGTACTTC. Amino acids: CASSLEVSVIYEQYF.